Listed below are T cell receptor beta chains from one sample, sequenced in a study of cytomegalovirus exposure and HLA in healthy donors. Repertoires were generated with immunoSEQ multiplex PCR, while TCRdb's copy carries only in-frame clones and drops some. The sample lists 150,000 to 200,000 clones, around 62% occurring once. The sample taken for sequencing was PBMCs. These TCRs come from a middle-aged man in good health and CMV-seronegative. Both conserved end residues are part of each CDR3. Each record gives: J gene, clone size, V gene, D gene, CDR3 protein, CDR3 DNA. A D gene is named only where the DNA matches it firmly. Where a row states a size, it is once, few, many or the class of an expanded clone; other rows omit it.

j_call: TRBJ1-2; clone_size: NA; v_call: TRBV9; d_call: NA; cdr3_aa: CASFLPGGNYGYTF; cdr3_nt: TGTGCCAGCTTCCTACCCGGGGGGAACTATGGCTACACCTTC
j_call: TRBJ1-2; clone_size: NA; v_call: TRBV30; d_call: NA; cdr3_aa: CAWIAGPRGGYTF; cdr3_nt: TGTGCCTGGATCGCGGGGCCGAGAGGAGGCTACACCTTC
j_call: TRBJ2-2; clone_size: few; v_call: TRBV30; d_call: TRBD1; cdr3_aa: CAWTGGQNTGELFF; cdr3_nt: TGTGCCTGGACAGGGGGCCAGAACACCGGGGAGCTGTTTTTT
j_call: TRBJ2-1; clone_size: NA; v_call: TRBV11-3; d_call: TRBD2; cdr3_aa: CASSATSGGDHEQFF; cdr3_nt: TGTGCCAGCAGCGCTACTAGCGGGGGGGACCATGAGCAGTTCTTC
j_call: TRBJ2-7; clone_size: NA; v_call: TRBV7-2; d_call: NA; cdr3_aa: CASSPPPTSYEQYF; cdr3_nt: TGTGCCAGCAGCCCCCCCCCTACCTCCTACGAGCAGTACTTC
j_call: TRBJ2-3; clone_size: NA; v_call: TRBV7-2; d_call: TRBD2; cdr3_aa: CASTRLASTDTQYF; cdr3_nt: TGTGCCAGCACCAGACTAGCGAGCACAGATACGCAGTATTTT
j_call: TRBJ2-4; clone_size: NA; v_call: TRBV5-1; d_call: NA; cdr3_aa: CASSLVFTGSQAKNIQYF; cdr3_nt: TGCGCCAGCAGCTTGGTTTTCACGGGGAGTCAAGCCAAAAACATTCAGTACTTC
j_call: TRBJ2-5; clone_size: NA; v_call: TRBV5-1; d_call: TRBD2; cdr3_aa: CASRDGLAGRVAETQYF; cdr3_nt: TGCGCCAGCAGGGATGGGCTAGCGGGAAGGGTCGCAGAGACCCAGTACTTC
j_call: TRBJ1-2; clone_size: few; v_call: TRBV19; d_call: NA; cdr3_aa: CASSITAGDNYGYTF; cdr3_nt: TGTGCCAGTAGTATAACCGCAGGTGATAACTATGGCTACACCTTC
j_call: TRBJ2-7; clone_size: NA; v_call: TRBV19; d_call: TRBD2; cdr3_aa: CASSVGTSGTYEQYF; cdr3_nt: TGTGCCAGTAGTGTTGGGACTAGCGGCACCTACGAGCAGTACTTC
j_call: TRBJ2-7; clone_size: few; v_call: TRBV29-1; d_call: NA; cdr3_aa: CSVRRSSYEQYF; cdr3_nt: TGCAGCGTTCGACGGAGCTCCTACGAGCAGTACTTC
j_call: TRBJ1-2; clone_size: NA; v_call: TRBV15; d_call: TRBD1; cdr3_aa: CATSRVKGATYGYTF; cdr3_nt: TGTGCCACCAGCAGAGTAAAGGGGGCGACCTATGGCTACACCTTC
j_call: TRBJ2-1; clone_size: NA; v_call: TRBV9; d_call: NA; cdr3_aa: CASSVVGDNYNEQFF; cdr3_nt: TGTGCCAGCAGCGTAGTTGGGGACAACTACAATGAGCAGTTCTTC
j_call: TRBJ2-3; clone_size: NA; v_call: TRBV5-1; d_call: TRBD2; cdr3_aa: CASSWGGNTDTQYF; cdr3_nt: TGCGCCAGCAGCTGGGGGGGGAACACAGATACGCAGTATTTT
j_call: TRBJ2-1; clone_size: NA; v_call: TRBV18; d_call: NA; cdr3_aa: CASSPGGSYNEQFF; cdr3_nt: TGTGCCAGCTCACCCGGGGGCTCCTACAATGAGCAGTTCTTC
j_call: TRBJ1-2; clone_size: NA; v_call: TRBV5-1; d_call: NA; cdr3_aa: CASSLGLDLYGYTF; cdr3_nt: TGCGCCAGCAGCTTAGGACTAGATCTCTATGGCTACACCTTC
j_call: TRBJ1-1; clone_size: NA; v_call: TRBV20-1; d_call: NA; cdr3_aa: CSAPDSGEAFF; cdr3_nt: TGCAGTGCTCCCGACTCCGGGGAAGCTTTCTTT
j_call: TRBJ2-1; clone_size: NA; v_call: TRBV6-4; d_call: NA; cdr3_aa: CAPLGATRPDNEQFF; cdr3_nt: TGTGCCCCCTTAGGGGCTACGCGTCCGGACAATGAGCAGTTCTTC
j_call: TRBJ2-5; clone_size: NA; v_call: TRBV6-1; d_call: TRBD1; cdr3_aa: CASGQGETQYF; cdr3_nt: TGTGCCAGTGGACAGGGTGAGACCCAGTACTTC
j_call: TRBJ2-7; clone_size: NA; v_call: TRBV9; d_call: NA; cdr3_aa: CASSVGAQGEQYF; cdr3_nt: TGTGCCAGCAGCGTAGGGGCCCAGGGCGAGCAGTACTTC
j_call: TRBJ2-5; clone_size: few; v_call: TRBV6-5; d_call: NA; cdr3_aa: CASSYHQQETQYF; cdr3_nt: TGTGCCAGCAGTTACCACCAGCAAGAGACCCAGTACTTC
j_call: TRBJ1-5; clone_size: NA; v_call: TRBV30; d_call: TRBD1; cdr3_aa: CAWSPGQGRAYSNQPQHF; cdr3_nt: TGTGCCTGGAGTCCGGGACAGGGAAGGGCCTATAGCAATCAGCCCCAGCATTTT
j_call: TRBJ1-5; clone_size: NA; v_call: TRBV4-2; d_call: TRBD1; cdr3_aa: CASWRDRGVYQPQHF; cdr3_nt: TGTGCCAGCTGGCGGGACAGGGGAGTATATCAGCCCCAGCATTTT
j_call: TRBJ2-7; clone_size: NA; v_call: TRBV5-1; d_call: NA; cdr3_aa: CASSPDGTPTYEQYF; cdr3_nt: TGCGCCAGCAGCCCCGACGGGACACCGACCTACGAGCAGTACTTC
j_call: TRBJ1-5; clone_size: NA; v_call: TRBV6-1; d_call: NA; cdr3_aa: CASSDGIYTGSNQPQHF; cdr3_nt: TGTGCCAGCAGTGACGGAATATACACAGGGAGCAATCAGCCCCAGCATTTT
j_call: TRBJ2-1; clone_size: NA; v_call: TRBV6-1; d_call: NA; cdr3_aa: CASRLDTNNEQFF; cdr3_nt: TGTGCCAGCAGACTGGACACTAACAATGAGCAGTTCTTC
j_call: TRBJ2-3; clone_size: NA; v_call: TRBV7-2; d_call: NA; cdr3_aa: CASSLTVDHTQYF; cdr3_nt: TGTGCCAGCAGCTTGACAGTAGACCATACGCAGTATTTT
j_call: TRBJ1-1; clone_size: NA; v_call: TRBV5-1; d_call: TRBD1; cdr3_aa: CASNPTAGGVTEAFF; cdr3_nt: TGCGCCAGCAACCCCACGGCAGGGGGCGTCACTGAAGCTTTCTTT
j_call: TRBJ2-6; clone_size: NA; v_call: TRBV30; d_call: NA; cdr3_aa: CAWSRGSGANVLTF; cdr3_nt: TGTGCCTGGAGCCGGGGTTCTGGGGCCAACGTCCTGACTTTC
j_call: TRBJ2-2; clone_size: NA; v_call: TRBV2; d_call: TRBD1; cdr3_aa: CASRKNLPGQGAGELFF; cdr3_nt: TGTGCCAGCAGGAAAAATCTCCCGGGACAGGGGGCCGGGGAGCTGTTTTTT
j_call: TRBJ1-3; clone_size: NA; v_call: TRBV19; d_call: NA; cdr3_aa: CASRREPGNTIYF; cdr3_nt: TGTGCCAGTAGAAGAGAGCCTGGAAACACCATATATTTT
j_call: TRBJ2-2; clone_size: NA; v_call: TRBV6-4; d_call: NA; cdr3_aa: CASRPRETTGELFF; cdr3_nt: TGTGCCAGCAGACCACGGGAGACCACCGGGGAGCTGTTTTTT
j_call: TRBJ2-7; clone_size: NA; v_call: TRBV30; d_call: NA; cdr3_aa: CAWSVFDSTYEQYF; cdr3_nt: TGTGCCTGGAGTGTCTTTGACAGCACCTACGAGCAGTACTTC
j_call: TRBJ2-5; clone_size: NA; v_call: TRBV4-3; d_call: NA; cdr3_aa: CASSQGAGWETQYF; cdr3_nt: TGCGCCAGCAGCCAAGGAGCAGGGTGGGAGACCCAGTACTTC
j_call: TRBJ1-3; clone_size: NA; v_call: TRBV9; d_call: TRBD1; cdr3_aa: CASSAGTGGRNTIYF; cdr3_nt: TGTGCCAGCAGCGCCGGGACAGGGGGTAGAAACACCATATATTTT
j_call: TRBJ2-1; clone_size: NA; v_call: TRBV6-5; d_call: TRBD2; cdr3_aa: CASRQTSGKVEQFF; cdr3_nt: TGTGCCAGCAGACAGACTAGCGGGAAGGTTGAGCAGTTCTTC
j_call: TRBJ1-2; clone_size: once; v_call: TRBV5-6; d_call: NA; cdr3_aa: CASSLASDGYTF; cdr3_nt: TGTGCCAGCAGCTTGGCCAGCGATGGCTACACCTTC
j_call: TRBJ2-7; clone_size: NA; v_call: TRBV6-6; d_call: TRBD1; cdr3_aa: CASTPTRDRGYYEQYF; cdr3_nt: TGTGCCAGCACTCCGACCCGGGACAGGGGATACTACGAGCAGTACTTC
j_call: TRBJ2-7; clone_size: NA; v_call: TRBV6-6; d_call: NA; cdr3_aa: CASSQDTSYEQYF; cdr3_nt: TGTGCCAGCAGCCAAGACACCTCCTACGAGCAGTACTTC
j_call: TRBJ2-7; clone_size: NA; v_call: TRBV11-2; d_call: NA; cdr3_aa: CASSFNSYEQYF; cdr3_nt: TGTGCCAGCAGCTTCAATTCCTACGAGCAGTACTTC
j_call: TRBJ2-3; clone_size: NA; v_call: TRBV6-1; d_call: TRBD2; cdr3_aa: CASSLEREGLGTQYF; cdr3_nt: TGTGCCAGCAGTCTGGAACGGGAGGGCCTCGGTACGCAGTATTTT
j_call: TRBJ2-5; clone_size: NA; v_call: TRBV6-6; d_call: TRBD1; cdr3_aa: CASSYPAGGTETQYF; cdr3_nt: TGTGCCAGCAGTTACCCGGCAGGGGGCACGGAGACCCAGTACTTC
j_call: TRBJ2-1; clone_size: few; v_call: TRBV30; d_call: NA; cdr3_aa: CACRPHGADFF; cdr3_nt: TGTGCCTGTCGCCCACACGGTGCGGATTTCTTC
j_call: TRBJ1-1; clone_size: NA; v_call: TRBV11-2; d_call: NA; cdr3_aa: CASSLTDLNTEAFF; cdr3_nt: TGTGCCAGCAGCTTAACAGATTTGAACACTGAAGCTTTCTTT